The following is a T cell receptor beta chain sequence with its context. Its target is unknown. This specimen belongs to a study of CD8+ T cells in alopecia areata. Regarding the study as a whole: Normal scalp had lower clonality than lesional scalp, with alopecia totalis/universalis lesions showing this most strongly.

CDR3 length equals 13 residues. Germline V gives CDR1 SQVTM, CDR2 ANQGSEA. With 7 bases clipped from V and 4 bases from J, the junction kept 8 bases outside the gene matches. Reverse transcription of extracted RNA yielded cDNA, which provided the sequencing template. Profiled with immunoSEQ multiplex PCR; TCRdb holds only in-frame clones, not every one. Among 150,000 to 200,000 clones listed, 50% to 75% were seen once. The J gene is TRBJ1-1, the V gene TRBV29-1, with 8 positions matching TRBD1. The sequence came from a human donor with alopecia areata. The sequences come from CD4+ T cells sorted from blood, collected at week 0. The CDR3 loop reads CSAKTGESTEAFF. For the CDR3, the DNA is TGCAGCGCCAAGACAGGGGAGAGCACTGAAGCTTTCTTT.